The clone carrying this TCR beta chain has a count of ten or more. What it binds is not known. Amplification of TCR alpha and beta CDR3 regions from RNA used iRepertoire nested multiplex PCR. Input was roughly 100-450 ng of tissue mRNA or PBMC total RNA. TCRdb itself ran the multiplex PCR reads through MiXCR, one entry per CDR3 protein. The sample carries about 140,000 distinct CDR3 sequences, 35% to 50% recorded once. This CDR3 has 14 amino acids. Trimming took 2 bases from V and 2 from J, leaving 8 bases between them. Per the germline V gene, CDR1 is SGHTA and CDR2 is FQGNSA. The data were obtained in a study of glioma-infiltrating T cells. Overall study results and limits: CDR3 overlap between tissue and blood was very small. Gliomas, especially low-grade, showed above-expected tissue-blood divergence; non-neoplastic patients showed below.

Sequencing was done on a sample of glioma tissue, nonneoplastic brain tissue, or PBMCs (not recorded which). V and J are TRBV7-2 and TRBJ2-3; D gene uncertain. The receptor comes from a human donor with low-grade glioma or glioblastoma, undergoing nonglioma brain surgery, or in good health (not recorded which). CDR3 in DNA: TGTGCCAGCAGCTTATTTGGATCCACAGATACGCAGTATTTT. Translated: CASSLFGSTDTQYF.